The present entry profiles one T cell receptor (beta chain) with its context. Its antigen is as yet unknown. The data stem from a study of shared clonotypes between healthy human individuals. With 6 bases removed from V and 1 base from J, the gap between germline ends came to 15 bases. The germline V gene has CDR1 LNHDA and CDR2 SQIVND (reference sequence). This CDR3 spans 15 amino acids. Every donor was a Caucasian adult from Nashville, Tennessee. What was sequenced on ten immunoSEQ deep assay plates was unsorted PBMC DNA. Measured with immunoSEQ multiplex PCR; TCRdb has only the in-frame clones, and not every one. The top ten clones hold about 13% of a sample with 450,000 to 500,000 clones, approximately 81% of them seen once. Study observations and caveats: Blood was the only sampled material, and tissue repertoires likely differ.

This sequence was found in a woman in her forties in good health. Some clones in this sample may be carry-over from other donors' samples. The chain couples TRBV19 to TRBJ2-5; D might be TRBD1 (6 bases). The sample consisted of PBMCs. Here the CDR3 DNA reads TGTGCCAGTAGCTCAACCACAGGGAGCCAAGAGACCCAGTACTTC. Translated, it gives CASSSTTGSQETQYF.